One and the same sample provided the 4 T cell receptor beta chains below, sequenced in a study of immune cell composition in non-small cell lung cancer. TCRdb keeps only in-frame clones here, not all; method: immunoSEQ multiplex PCR. The profile shows about 2,700 clones, more than 70% of them singletons. The specimen was lung tumor tissue. All receptors derive from a human donor with non-small cell lung cancer.

The V and J genes are TRBV7-9 and TRBJ2-4, with D possibly being TRBD2 (5 bases). This CDR3 contains 15 residues. V was pared by 5 bases and J by 0 bases, with 11 bases between. Germline V gene lookup returns CDR1 SEHNR and CDR2 FQNEAQ (reference sequence). CDR3 DNA sequence: TGTGCCAGCAGCCGTCCCGGGATAGCCAAAAACATTCAGTACTTC. This sequence encodes CASSRPGIAKNIQYF.

The gene calls are TRBV5-1 and TRBJ1-1, with D perhaps TRBD1 (5 bases). The V gene lost 7 bases and the J gene lost 4 bases, with 20 bases spanning the gap. Germline lookup yields CDR1 SGHRS and CDR2 YFSETQ. This CDR3 region has 15 residues. This chain's CDR3 is CASVPGGGGTTEAFF. The CDR3 bases are TGCGCCAGCGTCCCGGGTGGGGGGGGAACCACTGAAGCTTTCTTT. The full variable domain, completed using reference TRBV5-1 and TRBJ1-1, is KAGVTQTPRYLIKTRGQQVTLSCSPISGHRSVSWYQQTPGQGLQFLFEYFSETQRNKGNFPGRFSGRQFSNSRSEMNVSTLELGDSALYLCASVPGGGGTTEAFFGQGTRLTVV.

V gene TRBV2 combines with J gene TRBJ1-1; weak D call: TRBD1 (5 bases). Germline-derived CDR1 and CDR2 are SNHLY and FYNNEI. The CDR3 sequence is 13 residues long. The V and J ends lost 7 bases and 5 bases respectively, with 14 bases between them. The CDR3, as DNA: TGTGCCAGCATCAACAGGCCTGGGACTGAAGCTTTCTTT. Translating it yields CASINRPGTEAFF.

The rearrangement links TRBV7-2 to TRBJ2-1, with TRBD2 identical over 9 bases. Germline values: CDR1 SGHTA, CDR2 FQGNSA. This CDR3 region has 14 residues. The trim removed 7 bases at V and 5 bases at J, leaving 6 bases unmatched. The CDR3 DNA reads as TGTGCCAGCACCTCGGGACTAGCTGACAATGAGCAGTTCTTC. This gives the protein CASTSGLADNEQFF.